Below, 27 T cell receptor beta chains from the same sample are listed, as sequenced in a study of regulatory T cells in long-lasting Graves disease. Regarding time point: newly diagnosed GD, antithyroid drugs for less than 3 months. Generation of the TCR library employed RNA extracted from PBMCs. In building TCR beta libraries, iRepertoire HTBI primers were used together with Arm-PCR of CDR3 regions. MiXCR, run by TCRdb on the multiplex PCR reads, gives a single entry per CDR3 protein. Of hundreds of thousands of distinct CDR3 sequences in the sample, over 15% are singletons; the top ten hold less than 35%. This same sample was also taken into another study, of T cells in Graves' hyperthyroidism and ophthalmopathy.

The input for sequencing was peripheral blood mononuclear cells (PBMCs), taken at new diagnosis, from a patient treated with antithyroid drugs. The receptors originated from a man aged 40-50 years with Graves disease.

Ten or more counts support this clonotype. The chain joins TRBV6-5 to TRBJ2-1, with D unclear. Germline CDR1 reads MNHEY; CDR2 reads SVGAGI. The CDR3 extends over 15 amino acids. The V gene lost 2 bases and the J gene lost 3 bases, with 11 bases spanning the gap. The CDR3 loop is CASSYGRRLYNEQFF. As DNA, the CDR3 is TGTGCCAGCAGTTACGGCAGGCGGCTCTACAATGAGCAGTTCTTC.

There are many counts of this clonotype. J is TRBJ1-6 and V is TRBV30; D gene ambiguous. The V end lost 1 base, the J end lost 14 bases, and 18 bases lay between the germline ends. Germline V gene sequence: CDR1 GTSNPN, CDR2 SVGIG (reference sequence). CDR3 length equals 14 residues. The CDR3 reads CAWSGTAVGKALHF. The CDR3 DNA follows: TGTGCCTGGAGTGGTACCGCCGTGGGAAAGGCCCTCCACTTT.

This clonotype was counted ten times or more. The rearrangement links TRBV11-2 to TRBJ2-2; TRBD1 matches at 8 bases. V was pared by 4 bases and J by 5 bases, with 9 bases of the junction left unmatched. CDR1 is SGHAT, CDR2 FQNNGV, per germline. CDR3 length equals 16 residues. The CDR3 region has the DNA TGTGCCAGCAGCTCAGGACAGGGCGAATTAACCGGGGAGCTGTTTTTT. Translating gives CASSSGQGELTGELFF.

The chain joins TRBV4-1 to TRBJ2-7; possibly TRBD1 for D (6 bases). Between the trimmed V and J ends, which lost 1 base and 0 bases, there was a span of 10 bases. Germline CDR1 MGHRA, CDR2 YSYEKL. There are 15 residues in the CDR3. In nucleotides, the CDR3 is TGCGCCAGCAGCCAAGCATGGACAGCCTCCTACGAGCAGTACTTC. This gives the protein CASSQAWTASYEQYF.

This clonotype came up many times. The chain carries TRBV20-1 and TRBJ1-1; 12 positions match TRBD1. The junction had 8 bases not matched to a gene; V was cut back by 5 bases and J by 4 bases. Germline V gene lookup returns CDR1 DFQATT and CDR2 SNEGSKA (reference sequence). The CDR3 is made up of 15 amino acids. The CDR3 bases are TGCAGTGCTGGGACAGGGGGCGATTTTGCCACTGAAGCTTTCTTT. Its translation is CSAGTGGDFATEAFF.

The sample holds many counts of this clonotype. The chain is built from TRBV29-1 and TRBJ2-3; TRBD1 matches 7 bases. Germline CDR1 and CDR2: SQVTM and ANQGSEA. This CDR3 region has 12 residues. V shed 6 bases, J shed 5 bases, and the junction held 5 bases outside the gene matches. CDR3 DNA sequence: TGCAGCGTAGGTTCAGGGGGAGATACGCAGTATTTT. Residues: CSVGSGGDTQYF.

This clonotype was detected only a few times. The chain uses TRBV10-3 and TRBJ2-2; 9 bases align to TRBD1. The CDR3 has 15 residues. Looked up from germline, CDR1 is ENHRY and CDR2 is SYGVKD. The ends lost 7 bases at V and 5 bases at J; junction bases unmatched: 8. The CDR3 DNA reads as TGTGCCATCACCCCGGGACAGGGCCGGACCGGGGAGCTGTTTTTT. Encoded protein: CAITPGQGRTGELFF.

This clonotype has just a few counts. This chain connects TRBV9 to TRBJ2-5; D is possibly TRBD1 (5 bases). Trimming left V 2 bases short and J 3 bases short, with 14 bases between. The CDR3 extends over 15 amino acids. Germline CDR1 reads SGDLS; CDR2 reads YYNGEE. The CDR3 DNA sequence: TGTGCCAGCAGCGTTTCTTGGGGCCTCGAAGAGACCCAGTACTTC. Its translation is CASSVSWGLEETQYF.

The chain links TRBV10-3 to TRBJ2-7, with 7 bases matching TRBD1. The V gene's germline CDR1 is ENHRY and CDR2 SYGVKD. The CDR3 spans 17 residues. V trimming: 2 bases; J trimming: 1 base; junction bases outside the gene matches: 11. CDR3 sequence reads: CAISERTGTEVSYEQYF. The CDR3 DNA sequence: TGTGCCATCAGTGAGCGGACCGGGACAGAAGTTTCCTACGAGCAGTACTTC.

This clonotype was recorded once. This CDR3 reads CASREATGRGTEAFF. In DNA form, the CDR3 reads TGTGCCAGCAGGGAGGCGACAGGGCGGGGCACTGAAGCTTTCTTT. The gene calls are TRBV28 and TRBJ1-1; 7 bases match TRBD1. This CDR3 region has 15 residues. Germline V lookup: CDR1 MDHEN, CDR2 SYDVKM. V dropped 6 bases and J dropped 4; count of bases not matched to a gene: 11. Full variable domain (rest looked up from reference TRBV28 and TRBJ1-1): DVKVTQSSRYLVKRTGEKVFLECVQDMDHENMFWYRQDPGLGLRLIYFSYDVKMKEKGDIPEGYSVSREKKERFSLILESASTNQTSMYLCASREATGRGTEAFFGQGTRLTVV.

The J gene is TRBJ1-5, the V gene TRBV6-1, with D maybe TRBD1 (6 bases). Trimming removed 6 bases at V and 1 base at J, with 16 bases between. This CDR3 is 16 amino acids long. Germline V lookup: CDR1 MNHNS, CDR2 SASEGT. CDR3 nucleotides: TGTGCCAGCAGCATTAGACCAGGGGAGAGCAATCAGCCCCAGCATTTT. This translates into CASSIRPGESNQPQHF.

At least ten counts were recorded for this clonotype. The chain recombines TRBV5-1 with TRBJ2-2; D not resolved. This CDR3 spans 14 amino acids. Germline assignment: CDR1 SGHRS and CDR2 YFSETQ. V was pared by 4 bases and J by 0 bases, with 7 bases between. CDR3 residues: CASSPPPNTGELFF. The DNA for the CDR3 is TGCGCCAGCAGCCCCCCCCCGAACACCGGGGAGCTGTTTTTT. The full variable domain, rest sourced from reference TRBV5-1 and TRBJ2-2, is KAGVTQTPRYLIKTRGQQVTLSCSPISGHRSVSWYQQTPGQGLQFLFEYFSETQRNKGNFPGRFSGRQFSNSRSEMNVSTLELGDSALYLCASSPPPNTGELFFGEGSRLTVL.

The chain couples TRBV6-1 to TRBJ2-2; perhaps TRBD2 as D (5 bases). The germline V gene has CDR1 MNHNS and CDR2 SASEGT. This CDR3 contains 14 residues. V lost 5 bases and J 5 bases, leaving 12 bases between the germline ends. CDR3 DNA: TGTGCCAGCAGTCCGGCGGGTGGGACCGGGGAGCTGTTTTTT. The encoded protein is CASSPAGGTGELFF.

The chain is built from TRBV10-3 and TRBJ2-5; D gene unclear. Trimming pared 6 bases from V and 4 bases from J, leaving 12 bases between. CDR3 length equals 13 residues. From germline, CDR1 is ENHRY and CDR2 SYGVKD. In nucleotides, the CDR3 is TGTGCCATCAGCGTGAGCACTGGAGAGACCCAGTACTTC. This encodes CAISVSTGETQYF.

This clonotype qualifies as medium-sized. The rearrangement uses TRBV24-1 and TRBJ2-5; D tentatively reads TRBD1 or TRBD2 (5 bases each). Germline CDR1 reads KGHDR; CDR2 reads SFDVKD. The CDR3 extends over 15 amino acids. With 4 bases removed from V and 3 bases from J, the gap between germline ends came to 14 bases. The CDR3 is CATSEEGTAKETQYF. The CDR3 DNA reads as TGTGCCACCAGTGAGGAAGGGACGGCGAAAGAGACCCAGTACTTC.

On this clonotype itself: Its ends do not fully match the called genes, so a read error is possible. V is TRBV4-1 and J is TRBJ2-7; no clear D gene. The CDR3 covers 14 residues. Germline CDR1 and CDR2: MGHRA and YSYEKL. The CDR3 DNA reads TGTGCCAGCAGTCCGGGTGGGGTCTCCTACGAGCAGTACTTC. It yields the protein CASSPGGVSYEQYF.

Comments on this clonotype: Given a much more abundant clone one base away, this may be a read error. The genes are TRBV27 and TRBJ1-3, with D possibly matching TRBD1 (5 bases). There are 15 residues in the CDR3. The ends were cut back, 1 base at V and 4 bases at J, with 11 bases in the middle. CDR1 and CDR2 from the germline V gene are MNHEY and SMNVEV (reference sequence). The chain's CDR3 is CASSLWRGSGNTIYF. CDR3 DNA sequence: TGTGCCAGCAGTTTATGGCGGGGGTCAGGAAACACCATATATTTT.

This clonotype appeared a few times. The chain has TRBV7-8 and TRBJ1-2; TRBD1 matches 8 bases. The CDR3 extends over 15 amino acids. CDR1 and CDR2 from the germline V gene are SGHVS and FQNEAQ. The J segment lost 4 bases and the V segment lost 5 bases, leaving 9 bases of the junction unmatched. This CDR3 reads CASSERTGTGYGYTF. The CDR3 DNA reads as TGTGCCAGCAGCGAGAGGACAGGGACGGGCTATGGCTACACCTTC.

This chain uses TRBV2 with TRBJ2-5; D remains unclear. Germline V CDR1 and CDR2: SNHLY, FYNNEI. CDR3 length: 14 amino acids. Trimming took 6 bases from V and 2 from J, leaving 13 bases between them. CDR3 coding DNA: TGTGCCAGCAGGACTTCGGGCCAACAAGAGACCCAGTACTTC. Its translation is CASRTSGQQETQYF.

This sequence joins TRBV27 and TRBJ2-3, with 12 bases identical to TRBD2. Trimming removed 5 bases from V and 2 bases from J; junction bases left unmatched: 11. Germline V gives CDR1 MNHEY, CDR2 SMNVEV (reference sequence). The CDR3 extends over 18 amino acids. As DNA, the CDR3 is TGTGCCAGCAGTACTAGACTAGCGGGGGACGATCCCACAGATACGCAGTATTTT. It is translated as CASSTRLAGDDPTDTQYF.

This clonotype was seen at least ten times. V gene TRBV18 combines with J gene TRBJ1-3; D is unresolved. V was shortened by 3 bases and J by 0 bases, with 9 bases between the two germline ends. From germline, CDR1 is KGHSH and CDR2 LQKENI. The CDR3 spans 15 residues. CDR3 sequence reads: CASSPWQASGNTIYF. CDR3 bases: TGTGCCAGCTCACCTTGGCAGGCCTCTGGAAACACCATATATTTT. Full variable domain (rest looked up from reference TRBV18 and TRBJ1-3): NAGVMQNPRHLVRRRGQEARLRCSPMKGHSHVYWYRQLPEEGLKFMVYLQKENIIDESGMPKERFSAEFPKEGPSILRIQQVVRGDSAAYFCASSPWQASGNTIYFGEGSWLTVV.

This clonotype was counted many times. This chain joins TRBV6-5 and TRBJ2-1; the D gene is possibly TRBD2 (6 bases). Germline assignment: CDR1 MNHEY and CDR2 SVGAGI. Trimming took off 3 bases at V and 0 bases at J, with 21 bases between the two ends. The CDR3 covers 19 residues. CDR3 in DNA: TGTGCCAGCAGTTATCGGGGGTCAGGGAGCCGCGGCTCCTACAATGAGCAGTTCTTC. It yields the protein CASSYRGSGSRGSYNEQFF.

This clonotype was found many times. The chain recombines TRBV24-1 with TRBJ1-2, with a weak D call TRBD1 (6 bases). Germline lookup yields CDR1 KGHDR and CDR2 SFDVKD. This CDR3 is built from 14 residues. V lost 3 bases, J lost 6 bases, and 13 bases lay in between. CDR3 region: CATSDTSQGNGYTF. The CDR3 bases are TGTGCCACCAGTGATACCTCACAGGGTAATGGCTACACCTTC.

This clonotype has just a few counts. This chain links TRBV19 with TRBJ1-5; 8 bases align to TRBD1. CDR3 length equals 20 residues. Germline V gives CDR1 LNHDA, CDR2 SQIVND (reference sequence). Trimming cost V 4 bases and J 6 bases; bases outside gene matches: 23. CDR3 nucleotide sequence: TGTGCCAGTAGTACTCCCCACCAATGGTCAGGACAGGGAGTGCGTCAGCCCCAGCATTTT. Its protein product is CASSTPHQWSGQGVRQPQHF.

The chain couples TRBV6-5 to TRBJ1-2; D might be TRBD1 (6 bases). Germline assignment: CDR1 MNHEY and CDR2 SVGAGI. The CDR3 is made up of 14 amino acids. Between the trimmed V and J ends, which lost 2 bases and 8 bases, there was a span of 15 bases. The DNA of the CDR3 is TGTGCCAGCAGTTACCCTGGACAGATCGGAGGCTACACCTTC. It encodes CASSYPGQIGGYTF.

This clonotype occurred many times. CDR3 region: CAWSVGQWKHNEQFF. CDR3 DNA: TGTGCCTGGAGTGTAGGACAGTGGAAACACAATGAGCAGTTCTTC. The chain recombines TRBV30 with TRBJ2-1, with D tentatively TRBD1 (6 bases). V was trimmed by 0 bases and J by 5 bases, leaving 14 bases between them. From germline, CDR1 is GTSNPN and CDR2 SVGIG (reference sequence). This CDR3 region has 15 residues.

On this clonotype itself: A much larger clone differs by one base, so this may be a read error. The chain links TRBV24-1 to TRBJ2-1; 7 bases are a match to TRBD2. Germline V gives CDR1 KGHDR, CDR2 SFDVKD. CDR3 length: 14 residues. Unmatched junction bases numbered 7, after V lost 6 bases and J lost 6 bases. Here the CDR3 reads CATSLGGGSNEQFF. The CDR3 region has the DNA TGTGCCACCAGTCTCGGCGGGGGTAGCAATGAGCAGTTCTTC.